Described below is a single T cell receptor beta chain sequence and its context. Its matching antigen is unknown. This entry is derived from a study of graft-versus-host responses after intestinal transplantation. Regarding the study as a whole: Present in recipient marrow, GvH clones included some that appeared first in ileum or blood.

Germline CDR1 reads SNHLY; CDR2 reads FYNNEI. This CDR3 is 13 amino acids long. Trimming shortened V by 6 bases and J by 3 bases, and 12 bases separated the two germline ends. Measured with immunoSEQ multiplex PCR; TCRdb has only the in-frame clones, and not every one. This sample has some 31,000 clones, with approximately 93% found just once. Here the sequenced sample was PBMCs, taken approximately 66 days after intestinal transplant. This TCR was sampled from a human patient who received an intestinal transplant, so some T cells may come from the graft donor. The rearrangement joins TRBV2 to TRBJ2-7, with D perhaps being TRBD1 or TRBD2 (5 bases each). CDR3 sequence reads: CASSRGGFYEQYF. CDR3 DNA: TGTGCCAGCAGCCGTGGGGGATTCTACGAGCAGTACTTC.